A selection of T cell receptor beta chains follows, all from one sample in a study of T cell responses to AZD1222 COVID-19 vaccine. Sequencing was performed with immunoSEQ multiplex PCR; in TCRdb, only in-frame clones are kept and a portion is missing. The table lists some 150,000 clones, 90% of them singletons. The starting material was peripheral blood, obtained on day 0 of AZD1222 vaccination. Receptors were obtained from an adult in good health. The CDR3 runs from the conserved cysteine through the conserved F or W. The D gene is left open where the match is weak. Size values are once, few and many counts, or a class for expanded clones, and some rows have none.

CDR3 DNA,CDR3 protein,J gene,D gene,clone size,V gene
TGTGCCAGCAGCCCCACCATGATAGAGGTGGCAGATACGCAGTATTTT,CASSPTMIEVADTQYF,TRBJ2-3,NA,NA,TRBV7-3
TGTGCCAGCAGCGTCGGACTAGCGGGGAACAATGAGCAGTTCTTC,CASSVGLAGNNEQFF,TRBJ2-1,TRBD2,NA,TRBV9
TGCAGTGCTAGTATAGCGGGGGGCTACGAGCAGTACTTC,CSASIAGGYEQYF,TRBJ2-7,TRBD2,NA,TRBV20-1
TGTGCCAGCCGAGGGGGTGGGAATGAGCAGTTCTTC,CASRGGGNEQFF,TRBJ2-1,NA,NA,TRBV7-9
TGTGCCAGCAGCGTACCCCCTAGCGGGTTTGGGGACACCGGGGAGCTGTTTTTT,CASSVPPSGFGDTGELFF,TRBJ2-2,TRBD2,NA,TRBV9
TGCGCCAGCAGCTTGGGGGGGGCGAACACTGAAGCTTTCTTT,CASSLGGANTEAFF,TRBJ1-1,NA,NA,TRBV5-1
TGTGCCAGCAGCGCACAAGCGGGAGTTATAGATACGCAGTATTTT,CASSAQAGVIDTQYF,TRBJ2-3,TRBD2,NA,TRBV7-2
TGTGCCAGCAGCCGGTTCTCTGGGGAAGCGTCCTACAATGAGCAGTTCTTC,CASSRFSGEASYNEQFF,TRBJ2-1,NA,NA,TRBV11-2
TGCGCCAGCAGCCCCTCCGGACAGGGTACAGATACGCAGTATTTT,CASSPSGQGTDTQYF,TRBJ2-3,TRBD1,NA,TRBV4-3
TGTGCCAGCAGTCCCTATAATCCGTCCGGGGATGTCGGCCGTGCTAGCACAGATACGCAGTATTTT,CASSPYNPSGDVGRASTDTQYF,TRBJ2-3,NA,once,TRBV6-6
TGTGCCAGCAGCAAAGTCAGGGAAGTAAGCTCCTACAATGAGCAGTTCTTC,CASSKVREVSSYNEQFF,TRBJ2-1,NA,NA,TRBV21-1
TGTGCCAGCAGCCTCCGGGACAGCCTCACCGGGGAGCTGTTTTTT,CASSLRDSLTGELFF,TRBJ2-2,TRBD1,once,TRBV11-2
TGTGCCAGCAGCCCTGGGAGGAGCACTGAAGCTTTCTTT,CASSPGRSTEAFF,TRBJ1-1,NA,NA,TRBV7-8
TGCGCCAGCAGTTCGGACAGGGTGGAAGAAAAACTGTTTTTT,CASSSDRVEEKLFF,TRBJ1-4,TRBD1,NA,TRBV5-1
TGTGCCAGCAGCTTCTCCCCCGGGACAGCCTTTGTGTACGAGCAGTACTTC,CASSFSPGTAFVYEQYF,TRBJ2-7,TRBD1,NA,TRBV5-6
TGTGCCAGCAGTTACTCGACAGTTAATAATTCACCCCTCCACTTT,CASSYSTVNNSPLHF,TRBJ1-6,NA,NA,TRBV6-5
TGTGCCAGCAGTGCCTACAACGGTCCACACACAGATACGCAGTATTTT,CASSAYNGPHTDTQYF,TRBJ2-3,NA,NA,TRBV28
TGCGCCAGCAGCCAAGATCCAGGGAACTATGGCTACACCTTC,CASSQDPGNYGYTF,TRBJ1-2,NA,few,TRBV4-1
TGCGCCAGCAGCCAAGAGGGCCGGAGCGGGAGTGCGTGGCAGTACTTC,CASSQEGRSGSAWQYF,TRBJ2-7,TRBD2,NA,TRBV4-3
TGTGCCAACCACCCTCCTAGCTCCGGGGAGCAGGAGCAGTTCTTC,CANHPPSSGEQEQFF,TRBJ2-1,NA,NA,TRBV19
TGTGCCATCAGCCTTTTAGAGACGGATACGCAGTATTTT,CAISLLETDTQYF,TRBJ2-3,NA,NA,TRBV10-3
TGTGCCAGCTCCGCAGGGGGCGCAAACACTGAAGCTTTCTTT,CASSAGGANTEAFF,TRBJ1-1,TRBD1,NA,TRBV18
TGTGCCAGCAGCCAAGGTCAGTACCAGTACTTC,CASSQGQYQYF,TRBJ2-7,NA,NA,TRBV3-1/TRBV3-2
TGTGCCAGCAGTTACTCCGGGACAGGCGTAAATCAGCCCCAGCATTTT,CASSYSGTGVNQPQHF,TRBJ1-5,TRBD1,NA,TRBV6-2/TRBV6-3
TGTGCCATCAGTGCCAGGGGGGAGGTCGTGGGCCCTGAGCAGTTCTTC,CAISARGEVVGPEQFF,TRBJ2-1,NA,NA,TRBV10-3
TGTGCCAGCAGTGACGAGGGCGCGAACACCGGGGAGCTGTTTTTT,CASSDEGANTGELFF,TRBJ2-2,NA,NA,TRBV6-4
TGTGCCAGCAGCTCCGTAACAGGACGGAGGAATGAAAAACTGTTTTTT,CASSSVTGRRNEKLFF,TRBJ1-4,NA,NA,TRBV7-2
TGTGCCAGCACCGACAGTAACTATGGCTACACCTTC,CASTDSNYGYTF,TRBJ1-2,NA,NA,TRBV12-3/TRBV12-4
TGTGCCAGCAGTGACATCAGCGGCGGCGGGGAGCCCCAGCATTTT,CASSDISGGGEPQHF,TRBJ1-5,NA,NA,TRBV6-1
TGTGCCAGCAGCTTGCCAGGCCCCAACGAGCAGTACTTC,CASSLPGPNEQYF,TRBJ2-7,NA,NA,TRBV5-8
TGCGCCAGCAGCTTGGCCTTCGACAGGTATAATTCACCCCTCCACTTT,CASSLAFDRYNSPLHF,TRBJ1-6,NA,few,TRBV5-1
TGTGCCAGCAGTTACTCCGGACTGACTGAAGCTTTCTTT,CASSYSGLTEAFF,TRBJ1-1,NA,NA,TRBV6-5
TGTGCCAGTAGTATCTCCCAGGGAAATCAGCCCCAGCATTTT,CASSISQGNQPQHF,TRBJ1-5,NA,NA,TRBV19
TGCAGCGTTGGGACTAGCGGAAGCTCCTACAATGAGCAGTTCTTC,CSVGTSGSSYNEQFF,TRBJ2-1,TRBD2,NA,TRBV29-1
TGTGCCAGCAGCTCTTGGGTAGCGGGAGTCCAAGAGACCCAGTACTTC,CASSSWVAGVQETQYF,TRBJ2-5,TRBD2,once,TRBV11-3
TGTGCCAGCAGCCTCAAGACAGGGTCCTACAATGAGCAGTTCTTC,CASSLKTGSYNEQFF,TRBJ2-1,TRBD1,NA,TRBV7-3
TGTGCCAGCAGCGTAGGGCCAGGGGATGGAAACACCATATATTTT,CASSVGPGDGNTIYF,TRBJ1-3,NA,once,TRBV9
TGCAGTGCTAGTATGGGGGGAGGCAATCAGCCCCAGCATTTT,CSASMGGGNQPQHF,TRBJ1-5,NA,NA,TRBV20-1
TGTGCCAGCAGTTACTCGACAGGGGTTGGAAACACCATATATTTT,CASSYSTGVGNTIYF,TRBJ1-3,TRBD1,NA,TRBV6-5
TGTGCCAGCAGCGGTAGCGGATACACCGGGGAGCTGTTTTTT,CASSGSGYTGELFF,TRBJ2-2,NA,NA,TRBV7-6
TGTGCCAGCAGACGAACGGAGCTTAACACCGGGGAGCTGTTTTTT,CASRRTELNTGELFF,TRBJ2-2,NA,NA,TRBV27
TGTGCCACCAGTGATTTCGGTCTAGCGGGACACGGGGAGCTGTTTTTT,CATSDFGLAGHGELFF,TRBJ2-2,TRBD2,NA,TRBV24-1
TGTGCCAGTAGTACAACAGGGGGCAATCAGCCCCAGCATTTT,CASSTTGGNQPQHF,TRBJ1-5,TRBD1,NA,TRBV19
TGTGCCAGCACCTGGCCGGGGATGAACACTGAAGCTTTCTTT,CASTWPGMNTEAFF,TRBJ1-1,NA,NA,TRBV5-4
TGTGCCAGCAGCTTTACCGGGACTAGCGGACCCGAGGGCATCGGGGAGCTGTTTTTT,CASSFTGTSGPEGIGELFF,TRBJ2-2,TRBD2,NA,TRBV7-3
TGTGCCAGCAGCCCAGCTGTGGGACCGTCCTACAATGAGCAGTTCTTC,CASSPAVGPSYNEQFF,TRBJ2-1,NA,NA,TRBV11-3
TGCGCCAGCAGCCTAATAACAGGGGGTGTCTACAATGAGCAGTTCTTC,CASSLITGGVYNEQFF,TRBJ2-1,TRBD1,NA,TRBV5-1
TGTGCCAGCTCACCACCCAGGGGGACAGGGAACTATGGCTACACCTTC,CASSPPRGTGNYGYTF,TRBJ1-2,TRBD1,once,TRBV18
TGTGCCAGCAGCCTCGGACAGGGAGGCAACACTGAAGCTTTCTTT,CASSLGQGGNTEAFF,TRBJ1-1,TRBD1,NA,TRBV11-3
TGCGCCAGCAGCTATTTCGCGGCGGGAGGGAGTCGGCACGAGCAGTACTTC,CASSYFAAGGSRHEQYF,TRBJ2-7,TRBD2,NA,TRBV5-1
TGCGCCAGCAGCCAAGGAATGTCAACTAATGAAAAACTGTTTTTT,CASSQGMSTNEKLFF,TRBJ1-4,NA,NA,TRBV4-3
TGCAGCGTACACGGACAGGTCGAAGCTTTCTTT,CSVHGQVEAFF,TRBJ1-1,TRBD1,NA,TRBV29-1
TGTGCCAGCAGTGAAGTCGGGGACGGGGAGCTGTTTTTT,CASSEVGDGELFF,TRBJ2-2,NA,NA,TRBV6-1
TGTGCCACCAGTAGATCTCCGGGCCCTGTTTATACGCAGTATTTT,CATSRSPGPVYTQYF,TRBJ2-3,NA,NA,TRBV15